This TCR beta chain is drawn from a study of a mutant IDH1 vaccine in newly diagnosed glioma. About the study: Every participant had undergone radiotherapy, temozolomide, or both before, and most underwent both.

This CDR3 has 17 residues. Germline CDR1 reads LNHDA; CDR2 reads SQIVND (reference sequence). Losses at the gene ends were 6 bases for V and 3 bases for J; bases not matched to a gene: 8. The time point here: week 11, during vaccination. With topical imiquimod, each dose of the vaccine consisted of 300 ug of mutant IDH1 20-mer peptide. This clone was recorded only once. No antigen is known for it. This table comes from immunoSEQ multiplex PCR, and its TCRdb copy is limited to in-frame clones, with some not included. The sample consists of under 150,000 clones, 75% to 90% of them appearing once. The chain combines TRBV19 with TRBJ1-6; 10 bases match TRBD1. The sequence was obtained from a woman between 45 and 65 years old with glioma. Sequenced here: PBMCs, sampled from a glioma patient whose treatment included an IDH1 peptide vaccine. The CDR3 region has the DNA TGTGCCAGTAGGGCCGGGACAGGGGTCGGCTATAATTCACCCCTCCACTTT. As protein: CASRAGTGVGYNSPLHF. Full variable domain (rest looked up from reference TRBV19 and TRBJ1-6): DGGITQSPKYLFRKEGQNVTLSCEQNLNHDAMYWYRQDPGQGLRLIYYSQIVNDFQKGDIAEGYSVSREKKESFPLTVTSAQKNPTAFYLCASRAGTGVGYNSPLHFGNGTRLTVT.